This T cell receptor (beta chain) emerged from a study of metastatic and nonmetastatic thyroid tumors. Turning to the study itself: Repertoires of blood and of tissue (tumor or nodule) from malignant and benign thyroid patients were compared. General study results and limits: Benign nodules reportedly had significantly lower TCR beta diversity than malignant thyroid tumors in blood and tumor.

Per the study methods: Construction of a distant-metastasis classifier for papillary thyroid cancer relied on CDR3 differences across clinicopathological groups. TCRdb called clones again from the PCR reads with MiXCR. These V and J calls originate from TCRdb's pipeline instead of the authors' own analysis. The data show about 50,000 clones, less than 5% seen once. Germline assignment: CDR1 SGHTA and CDR2 FQGTGA. Deletions cut 4 bases from V and 2 bases from J, with 10 bases between. The CDR3 spans 14 residues. Patients were all untreated before their thyroid surgery. This clone was observed many times. Its antigen is as yet unknown.

The genes are TRBV7-3 and TRBJ2-3, with D possibly matching TRBD2 (5 bases). The sequence was collected from a female donor with papillary thyroid cancer or a benign thyroid nodule (not recorded which). Some clones in this sample may be carry-over from other donors' samples. Sequencing was performed on blood. Written as DNA, the CDR3 is TGTGCCAGCAGCTCGGACTTTAACACAGATACGCAGTATTTT. Its protein product is CASSSDFNTDTQYF.